Reported below is one T cell receptor beta chain. This sample was included in a study of blood T cell repertoires in COVID-19. Study details: Acute and convalescent COVID-19 specimens originated in the United States, Italy and Spain. From T cells, B-cell-depleted T cells, or PBMCs came the material, which was cDNA or gDNA.

The trim removed 0 bases at V and 2 bases at J, leaving 1 base unmatched. Germline V gives CDR1 LGHDT, CDR2 YNNKEL (reference sequence). The CDR3 is 16 residues long. Per the study methods: Estimated nucleated cell counts came from reference gene primer amplification. Data came from immunoSEQ multiplex PCR; TCRdb stores just in-frame clones and leaves some out. From that table come the V and J calls and clone size; the DNA was used to work out D and trimming. This table holds about 130,000 clones, about 86% found once. This chain connects TRBV3-1 (or the pseudogene TRBV3-2) to TRBJ2-2, with 9 bases matching TRBD2. The TCR sequence derives from a woman aged 45-65 years with acute or convalescent COVID-19. The source material was peripheral blood. Here the CDR3 DNA reads TGTGCCAGCAGCCAAGAGGGGACTAGCAACACCGGGGAGCTGTTTTTT. This translates into CASSQEGTSNTGELFF.